This TCR beta chain is drawn from a study of blood T cell repertoires in COVID-19. At the level of the study: Italy, Spain and the United States were the sources of the convalescent and acute COVID-19 samples.

The CDR3 covers 13 residues. CDR1 is SGHRS and CDR2 is YFSETQ in the germline V gene. The V gene end was trimmed by 7 bases and the J gene end by 4 bases; junction bases not matched to a gene: 7. TCRdb's copy holds only in-frame clones and misses some; the assay was immunoSEQ multiplex PCR. The sample has under 350,000 clones, approximately 91% seen once. The TCR was taken from a man over 45 with acute or convalescent COVID-19. This chain joins TRBV5-1 and TRBJ2-7; 8 bases align to TRBD1. What was sequenced was peripheral blood. The CDR3 sequence: CASGQGGFYEQYF. The CDR3 region has the DNA TGCGCCAGCGGACAGGGAGGTTTTTACGAGCAGTACTTC. Full variable domain (rest looked up from reference TRBV5-1 and TRBJ2-7): KAGVTQTPRYLIKTRGQQVTLSCSPISGHRSVSWYQQTPGQGLQFLFEYFSETQRNKGNFPGRFSGRQFSNSRSEMNVSTLELGDSALYLCASGQGGFYEQYFGPGTRLTVT.